The 22 T cell receptor beta chains listed next were all sequenced from one sample in a study of cytomegalovirus exposure and HLA in healthy donors (dated by TCRdb to 2016 to 2017). Libraries were made using the immunoSEQ multiplex PCR assay. A mixture of 60 forward primers for TCR Vbeta segments and 13 reverse primers for TCR Jbeta segments was used in the multiplex PCR. Sourced from immuneACCESS, this table was stored by TCRdb with only in-frame sequences that have V and J called. A share of the clones is absent; for the studies checked, an unresolved V gene accounts for under half, and the remainder has no known explanation. In all, the sample holds around 140,000 clones, and approximately 80% of those were seen once. The ten largest clonotypes hold about 2.5% of the sample. The sample taken for sequencing was PBMCs. The receptors originated from a woman aged 18 to 35 in good health and CMV-seropositive.

V gene TRBV30 combines with J gene TRBJ1-6; D call uncertain. Trimming removed 2 bases at V and 7 bases at J, with 15 bases between. Germline loops: CDR1 GTSNPN, CDR2 SVGIG (reference sequence). The CDR3 is 15 amino acids. The CDR3 spells CAWSRLGRNNSPLHF. Here the CDR3 DNA reads TGTGCCTGGAGTCGGTTGGGGAGGAACAATTCACCCCTCCACTTT.

The chain carries TRBV19 and TRBJ2-6; D not resolved. The CDR3 contains 14 residues. Germline V CDR1 and CDR2: LNHDA, SQIVND (reference sequence). Between the trimmed V and J ends, which lost 5 bases and 0 bases, there was a span of 5 bases. This CDR3 is CASSYLSGANVLTF. The CDR3, as DNA: TGTGCCAGTAGTTATCTCTCTGGGGCCAACGTCCTGACTTTC.

The rearrangement joins TRBV27 to TRBJ1-1; D gene ambiguous. This CDR3 is built from 12 residues. With 4 bases removed from V and 1 base from J, the gap between germline ends came to 4 bases. The germline V gene encodes CDR1 MNHEY and CDR2 SMNVEV (reference sequence). The CDR3 DNA is TGTGCCAGCAGTTCCGGGAACACTGAAGCTTTCTTT. It is translated as CASSSGNTEAFF.

The V gene is TRBV6-5, the J gene TRBJ1-2; TRBD1 agrees at 7 bases. V lost 6 bases, J lost 7 bases, and 8 bases stayed unmatched. In germline, CDR1 is MNHEY, CDR2 SVGAGI. This CDR3 has 13 residues. In DNA, the CDR3 is TGTGCCAGCAGACAGACAGGGAAGTTTGGCTACACCTTC. Protein product: CASRQTGKFGYTF.

The chain joins TRBV19 to TRBJ1-4, with a weak D call TRBD1 (6 bases). V was shortened by 3 bases and J by 10 bases, with 12 bases between the two germline ends. The length of the CDR3 is 13 residues. Germline CDR1 LNHDA, CDR2 SQIVND (reference sequence). CDR3 residues: CASSIDRLGKLFF. As DNA, the CDR3 is TGTGCCAGTAGTATCGACAGGCTGGGAAAACTGTTTTTT.

The chain links TRBV7-9 to TRBJ1-3, with unresolved D. In germline, CDR1 is SEHNR, CDR2 FQNEAQ (reference sequence). V was cut by 4 bases and J by 2 bases, with 12 bases left in between. The CDR3 has 15 residues. CDR3 loop: CASSSRGGTGNTIYF. The CDR3 bases are TGTGCCAGCAGCTCCCGAGGTGGTACTGGAAACACCATATATTTT.

This chain joins TRBV5-4 and TRBJ1-2; weak D call: TRBD1 (6 bases). The CDR3 runs 15 residues. Germline V gives CDR1 SGHNT, CDR2 YYREEE (reference sequence). Trimming removed 4 bases at V and 2 bases at J, with 15 bases between. The CDR3 DNA reads as TGTGCCAGCAGCCCCGCTGTGGGGGCCAACTATGGCTACACCTTC. Translation gives CASSPAVGANYGYTF.

Regarding this clone: This sample also contains other DNA sequences that code for the same CDR3. This sequence joins TRBV6-1 and TRBJ2-1; unclear D gene. Trimming shortened V by 5 bases and J by 6 bases, and 8 bases separated the two germline ends. Germline values: CDR1 MNHNS, CDR2 SASEGT. This CDR3 has 12 amino acids. The CDR3 sequence is CASSIVLNEQFF. CDR3 nucleotide sequence: TGTGCCAGCAGTATAGTTCTCAATGAGCAGTTCTTC.

The rearrangement links TRBV5-1 to TRBJ2-7; no reliable D call. With 4 bases removed from V and 5 bases from J, the gap between germline ends came to 13 bases. This CDR3 spans 13 amino acids. Germline V gene sequence: CDR1 SGHRS, CDR2 YFSETQ. The CDR3 is CASSVGSGDEQYF. CDR3 nucleotide sequence: TGCGCCAGCAGCGTGGGTTCAGGTGACGAGCAGTACTTC.

The J gene is TRBJ2-5, the V gene TRBV5-1, with 8 bases that match TRBD1. The CDR3 runs to 13 residues. The V gene end was trimmed by 5 bases and the J gene end by 2 bases; junction bases not matched to a gene: 2. The V gene's germline CDR1 is SGHRS and CDR2 YFSETQ. The DNA for the CDR3 is TGCGCCAGCAGGGGGACAGGACAAGAGACCCAGTACTTC. This codes for CASRGTGQETQYF.

The genes are TRBV27 and TRBJ2-6; TRBD1 matches at 8 bases. Germline V CDR1 and CDR2: MNHEY, SMNVEV (reference sequence). Trimming at V came to 2 bases and at J to 1 base, leaving 7 bases not matched to a gene. The CDR3 length is 18 residues. The CDR3 nucleotides are TGTGCCAGCAGTTTACTCGGGACAGGAGTTTCTGGGGCCAACGTCCTGACTTTC. Protein sequence: CASSLLGTGVSGANVLTF.

This clone was seen a handful of times. The V and J genes are TRBV2 and TRBJ2-3; perhaps TRBD2 as D (5 bases). V lost 4 bases, J lost 0 bases, and 11 bases lay in between. The germline V gene has CDR1 SNHLY and CDR2 FYNNEI. The CDR3 covers 15 residues. The CDR3 region is CASSGLRTSTDTQYF. The CDR3 DNA sequence: TGTGCCAGCAGTGGATTAAGGACTAGCACAGATACGCAGTATTTT.

The rearrangement uses TRBV14 and TRBJ2-6; D is ambiguous. The V gene lost 2 bases and the J gene lost 0 bases, with 8 bases spanning the gap. CDR3 length: 16 amino acids. CDR1 and CDR2 (germline): SGHDN, FVKESK. CDR3 amino acids: CASSQRALSGANVLTF. The CDR3 nucleotides are TGTGCCAGCAGCCAACGAGCCCTCTCTGGGGCCAACGTCCTGACTTTC.

A few counts support this clone. The chain joins TRBV14 to TRBJ1-1; possible D gene TRBD1, 5 bases. The CDR3 is 16 residues long. Trimming left V 0 bases short and J 1 base short, with 12 bases between. Germline CDR1 reads SGHDN; CDR2 reads FVKESK. As DNA, the CDR3 is TGTGCCAGCAGCCAAGATTGGGCCAGGGCGAACACTGAAGCTTTCTTT. Translating gives CASSQDWARANTEAFF.

This clone was detected only a few times. The chain joins TRBV6-5 to TRBJ2-3, with D possibly TRBD2 on 6 matching bases. This CDR3 has 14 amino acids. Germline V gene sequence: CDR1 MNHEY, CDR2 SVGAGI. The germline V and J ends were trimmed by 6 bases and 0 bases, with 10 bases remaining between them. In nucleotides, the CDR3 is TGTGCCAGCAGGTGGGGGGTTAGCACAGATACGCAGTATTTT. It encodes CASRWGVSTDTQYF.

The chain joins TRBV27 to TRBJ1-2; D ambiguous. This CDR3 contains 14 residues. Per germline, CDR1 MNHEY and CDR2 SMNVEV (reference sequence). The germline V and J ends were trimmed by 3 bases and 8 bases, with 16 bases remaining between them. The CDR3 protein is CASSFSYASRGYTF. The DNA for the CDR3 is TGTGCCAGCAGTTTTTCCTATGCGTCGAGAGGCTACACCTTC.

The V gene is TRBV6-1, the J gene TRBJ1-1, with D uncertain. Germline V gene sequence: CDR1 MNHNS, CDR2 SASEGT. Trimming pared 6 bases from V and 0 bases from J, leaving 5 bases between. This CDR3 is 12 amino acids long. CDR3 residues: CASRHMNTEAFF. In DNA form, the CDR3 reads TGTGCCAGCAGACACATGAACACTGAAGCTTTCTTT.

V is TRBV6-1 and J is TRBJ2-6; D not certain. The germline gives CDR1 MNHNS, CDR2 SASEGT. Trimming shortened V by 10 bases and J by 1 base, and 8 bases separated the two germline ends. The CDR3 covers 13 residues. This CDR3 reads CATRYSGANVLTF. In DNA, the CDR3 is TGTGCCACCCGCTATTCTGGGGCCAACGTCCTGACTTTC.

This chain's CDR3 is CASSEYGPGRAAYGYTF. The CDR3 bases are TGTGCCAGCAGTGAATACGGGCCCGGGAGAGCGGCCTATGGCTACACCTTC. The chain is built from TRBV6-1 and TRBJ1-2, with D unclear. The length of the CDR3 is 17 residues. V was clipped by 2 bases and J by 4 bases, with 20 bases between them. Germline lookup yields CDR1 MNHNS and CDR2 SASEGT.

The genes are TRBV4-1 and TRBJ1-2; 8 bases match TRBD1. This CDR3 is built from 16 residues. CDR1 and CDR2 from the germline V gene are MGHRA and YSYEKL. J lost 5 bases, V lost 1 base, and 9 bases had no gene match. The CDR3 DNA is TGCGCCAGCAGCCAAGTAGTCCAGGGGGCGTTATATGGCTACACCTTC. Protein: CASSQVVQGALYGYTF.

The V gene is TRBV20-1, the J gene TRBJ1-2; D remains ambiguous. The CDR3 has 11 amino acids. The germline gives CDR1 DFQATT, CDR2 SNEGSKA (reference sequence). V lost 3 bases, J lost 6 bases, and 8 bases lay in between. CDR3 nucleotide sequence: TGCAGTGCTAGCGGAGAGGATGGCTACACCTTC. Protein product: CSASGEDGYTF.

The chain is built from TRBV18 and TRBJ1-1; D remains ambiguous. Trimming took 3 bases from V and 3 from J, leaving 14 bases between them. CDR1 and CDR2 (germline): KGHSH, LQKENI. The CDR3 loop spans 15 amino acids. CDR3 protein: CASSPGGSRDTEAFF. The CDR3 DNA sequence: TGTGCCAGCTCACCGGGTGGCTCGCGGGACACTGAAGCTTTCTTT.